This T cell receptor beta chain was identified during a study of control samples from healthy donors and cancer patients. Sequencing used immunoSEQ multiplex PCR; TCRdb keeps in-frame clones, though not all of them. The table records about 70,000 clones, over 90% of them present only once. The receptor was derived from a woman aged 25 to 39 in good health. The sequenced material came from blood.

The CDR3, as DNA: TGTGCCAGCAGGGAGACATTAAACACTGAAGCTTTCTTT. Translation gives CASRETLNTEAFF. The V call is TRBV6-5, the J call TRBJ1-1; D is undetermined. The CDR3 has 13 residues. The V gene's germline CDR1 is MNHEY and CDR2 SVGAGI. Trimming removed 6 bases at V and 2 bases at J, with 10 bases between.